This entry concerns a single TCR beta chain. The antigen remains unidentified. The PCR had 60 Vbeta and 13 Jbeta primers. Measured with immunoSEQ multiplex PCR; TCRdb has only the in-frame clones, and not every one. The sample contains roughly 170,000 clones, more than 70% of which appear only once. This sample stems from a study of cytomegalovirus exposure and HLA in healthy donors. The overall study: Researchers previously reported finding roughly 120 million unique TCR beta sequences from about 200 million T cells. Study-level points and caveats: V- and J-gene trimming of TCR beta was linked (in a later analysis) to a missense DCLRE1C variant. Reported results showed that the classifier diagnosed cytomegalovirus status with high specificity and sensitivity.

V lost 6 bases to trimming and J lost 0 bases, with 10 bases between them. CDR1 and CDR2 (germline): MNHEY, SMNVEV (reference sequence). The CDR3 runs to 14 residues. Material for sequencing was PBMCs. The rearrangement uses TRBV27 and TRBJ2-3; D possibly corresponds to TRBD1 (6 bases). The TCR comes from a girl under 18 in good health and CMV-seronegative. The CDR3 sequence: CASSETGSTDTQYF. The CDR3 DNA reads as TGTGCCAGCAGCGAGACAGGTAGCACAGATACGCAGTATTTT.